This TCR beta chain was obtained from a study of blood T cells in healthy people across ages. On the study more broadly: There was about one barcoded beta molecule captured by template switching per two T cells.

V lost 5 bases to trimming and J lost 8 bases, with 15 bases between them. Germline V lookup: CDR1 SGHTA, CDR2 FQGNSA. This CDR3 has 13 amino acids. Together with a sample-barcoded 5' primer, a J-beta primer mix was included in a second PCR lasting about 7 to 12 cycles. TCRdb called the 5' RACE reads again in MiXCR, with one record for every CDR3 protein. The sample has approximately 730,000 distinct CDR3 sequences; 40% to 45% are singletons. The clonotype comes from a woman aged 55-69 years in good health. The sample comprised blood. J is TRBJ1-2 and V is TRBV7-2, with D maybe TRBD1 (5 bases). CDR3: CASSPGTLGGYTF. The CDR3 coding sequence is TGTGCCAGCAGCCCCGGGACCCTCGGGGGCTACACCTTC.